The clone carrying this TCR beta chain was observed a single time. Antigen unknown. Assay: immunoSEQ multiplex PCR; the TCRdb copy retains only in-frame clones and omits some. The profile covers around 340,000 clones, with around 79% appearing a single time and 10% taken by the ten largest. The CD4+ fraction was divided into a CD45RA+ naive subset and a CD45RA-negative memory subset. This specimen belongs to a study of shared clonotypes between healthy human individuals. Trimming took off 5 bases at V and 0 bases at J, with 9 bases between the two ends. Germline V CDR1 and CDR2: SNHLY, FYNNEI. This CDR3 spans 14 amino acids. Overall study results and limits: The rarefaction results pointed to incomplete sorted-subset sequencing despite large depth.

The TCR comes from a man aged 30 to 39 in good health. The sequenced material came from memory CD4+ T cells sorted from blood. Subset specified: CD45RA-negative fraction. The J gene is TRBJ2-3, the V gene TRBV2, with unresolved D. The CDR3 here is CASSRVTSTDTQYF. The CDR3 nucleotides read TGTGCCAGCAGTAGGGTTACTAGCACAGATACGCAGTATTTT.